This TCR beta chain emerged from a study of control samples from healthy donors and cancer patients. The V gene lost 4 bases and the J gene lost 0 bases, with 16 bases spanning the gap. CDR1 is SQVTM and CDR2 is ANQGSEA in the germline V gene. CDR3 size: 16 residues. The table came from immunoSEQ multiplex PCR; TCRdb's copy has only in-frame clones and leaves some out. The sample lists about 65,000 clones, approximately 90% occurring once. This sequence joins TRBV29-1 and TRBJ2-1; D might be TRBD2 (5 bases). The receptor was derived from a woman aged 45-59 years with colorectal cancer. The sample taken for sequencing was PBMCs. CDR3 in amino acids: CSVVPTGRDSYNEQFF. The CDR3 DNA reads TGCAGCGTTGTTCCAACGGGAAGAGACTCCTACAATGAGCAGTTCTTC.